The 26 T cell receptor beta chains in this list originate from one sample, sequenced in a study of T cell responses to AZD1222 COVID-19 vaccine. Generated by immunoSEQ multiplex PCR, the TCRdb table keeps only in-frame clones and is missing some. The sample holds around 110,000 clones, over 75% seen once. Sequencing used peripheral blood, obtained on day 0 of AZD1222 vaccination. These TCRs come from an adult in good health.

The chain couples TRBV28 to TRBJ1-6; the match to TRBD1 covers 7 bases. Germline CDR1 and CDR2: MDHEN and SYDVKM. This CDR3 has 15 amino acids. Trimming removed 7 bases from V and 7 bases from J; junction bases left unmatched: 10. In DNA form, the CDR3 reads TGTGCCAGCACCAGGGGGGGGGCGGAGAATTCACCCCTCCACTTT. This gives the protein CASTRGGAENSPLHF.

J is TRBJ1-1 and V is TRBV4-3; D unresolved. This CDR3 contains 13 residues. Germline V gene lookup returns CDR1 LGHNA and CDR2 YSLEER. V lost 1 base and J 6 bases, leaving 9 bases between the germline ends. The CDR3 DNA sequence: TGCGCCAGCAGCCAAGTGATTTCAGCTGAAGCTTTCTTT. Encoded protein: CASSQVISAEAFF.

This clone has just one count. V and J are TRBV19 and TRBJ1-2, with D possibly TRBD1 on 5 matching bases. Trimming removed 7 bases at V and 4 bases at J, with 13 bases between. The CDR3 is 13 residues long. CDR1 is LNHDA, CDR2 SQIVND, per germline (reference sequence). Written as DNA, the CDR3 is TGTGCCAGTATGCGGGGGAAGCTCTATGGCTACACCTTC. Translated: CASMRGKLYGYTF.

The chain employs TRBV7-3 and TRBJ2-5; the D gene could be TRBD1 or TRBD2 (5 bases each). CDR1 and CDR2 (germline): SGHTA, FQGTGA. The CDR3 is 13 residues long. Trimming stripped 5 bases from V and 4 bases from J, with 11 bases between. The CDR3 DNA sequence: TGTGCCAGCAGCCCTCTTGGGGGAGAGACCCAGTACTTC. Translated: CASSPLGGETQYF.

The chain combines TRBV28 with TRBJ2-7; D uncertain. The CDR3 extends over 13 amino acids. V lost 3 bases, J lost 2 bases, and 8 bases lay in between. The germline gives CDR1 MDHEN, CDR2 SYDVKM. CDR3 in amino acids: CASSLMEAYEQYF. The CDR3 nucleotides read TGTGCCAGCAGTTTGATGGAAGCCTACGAGCAGTACTTC.

This clone was seen a handful of times. The rearrangement links TRBV30 to TRBJ1-3; D call uncertain. This CDR3 contains 14 residues. V shed 0 bases and J shed 4 bases, with 10 bases lying between them. CDR1 and CDR2 (germline): GTSNPN, SVGIG (reference sequence). CDR3 DNA sequence: TGTGCCTGGAGTGTTTCGGCACTCGGAAACACCATATATTTT. Encoded protein: CAWSVSALGNTIYF.

The gene calls are TRBV7-8 and TRBJ1-1; no firm D call. Germline V gives CDR1 SGHVS, CDR2 FQNEAQ. The CDR3 sequence is 17 residues long. The V and J ends lost 1 base and 3 bases respectively, with 18 bases between them. The CDR3 region has the DNA TGTGCCAGCAGCTTAGTGCCCGACGAGGCCCGCTACACTGAAGCTTTCTTT. Translated, it gives CASSLVPDEARYTEAFF.

V gene TRBV6-5 combines with J gene TRBJ1-5; D is unresolved. The CDR3 totals 14 residues. V shed 9 bases and J shed 0 bases, with 12 bases lying between them. The germline V gene encodes CDR1 MNHEY and CDR2 SVGAGI. The CDR3 sequence: CASLKVSSNQPQHF. CDR3 in DNA: TGTGCCAGTCTTAAGGTTTCTAGCAATCAGCCCCAGCATTTT.

The CDR3 bases are TGTGCCAGCAGTTTTGGAGGAATAACGGGCAATCAGCCCCAGCATTTT. This sequence encodes CASSFGGITGNQPQHF. This rearrangement joins TRBV28 to TRBJ1-5; D unclear. V shed 3 bases and J shed 2 bases, with 14 bases lying between them. This CDR3 spans 16 amino acids. Germline values: CDR1 MDHEN, CDR2 SYDVKM.

This clone has a single count. This chain joins TRBV4-3 and TRBJ1-6; no reliable D call. The V and J ends lost 0 bases and 1 base respectively, with 10 bases between them. CDR3 length equals 17 residues. Germline assignment: CDR1 LGHNA and CDR2 YSLEER. The CDR3 here is CASSQDVGRSYNSPLHF. DNA of the CDR3: TGCGCCAGCAGCCAAGATGTCGGGAGGTCCTATAATTCACCCCTCCACTTT.

The chain carries TRBV5-1 and TRBJ2-5; 7 bases agree with TRBD2. The CDR3 consists of 14 residues. With V trimmed by 1 base and J by 3 bases, 3 bases remained unmatched. Germline V gene lookup returns CDR1 SGHRS and CDR2 YFSETQ. The CDR3 reads CASSLSLAEETQYF. The CDR3 DNA reads TGCGCCAGCAGCTTGTCCCTAGCGGAAGAGACCCAGTACTTC.

This clone occurred once. The chain uses TRBV16 and TRBJ1-4; a weak D match, TRBD1 (6 bases). The germline CDR1 and CDR2 sequences are KGHSY and FQNENV. V was trimmed by 2 bases and J by 10 bases, leaving 11 bases between them. The CDR3 sequence is 13 residues long. The CDR3, as DNA: TGTGCCAGCAGCCAAGAGCCACAGGGAAAACTGTTTTTT. Translation: CASSQEPQGKLFF.

This chain joins TRBV4-3 and TRBJ1-2; D is possibly TRBD1 (5 bases). This CDR3 spans 15 amino acids. The germline CDR1 and CDR2 sequences are LGHNA and YSLEER. The V and J ends lost 0 bases and 5 bases respectively, with 13 bases between them. As DNA, the CDR3 is TGCGCCAGCAGCCAAGATGTTGGGGACGCTTATGGCTACACCTTC. Residues: CASSQDVGDAYGYTF.

This chain uses TRBV28 with TRBJ1-1, with D uncertain. The germline V gene encodes CDR1 MDHEN and CDR2 SYDVKM. The CDR3 length is 12 residues. V shed 4 bases and J shed 0 bases, with 3 bases lying between them. The CDR3 sequence: CASSWVNTEAFF. The CDR3 DNA is TGTGCCAGCAGTTGGGTGAACACTGAAGCTTTCTTT.

The chain employs TRBV19 and TRBJ2-2; 8 nucleotides agree with TRBD2. This CDR3 has 15 amino acids. CDR1 is LNHDA, CDR2 SQIVND, per germline (reference sequence). Trimming took 4 bases from V and 1 from J; bases not matched to a gene: 2. DNA of the CDR3: TGTGCCAGTAGTACCGGGACTAGGAACACCGGGGAGCTGTTTTTT. This codes for CASSTGTRNTGELFF.

This sequence joins TRBV20-1 and TRBJ2-7; unclear D gene. V shed 7 bases and J shed 1 base, with 8 bases lying between them. This CDR3 contains 11 residues. The germline gives CDR1 DFQATT, CDR2 SNEGSKA (reference sequence). In DNA, the CDR3 is TGCAGTGTTCCCGGTTCCTACGAGCAGTACTTC. Translating it yields CSVPGSYEQYF.

The chain couples TRBV9 to TRBJ1-2, with D perhaps matching TRBD1 (5 bases). CDR1 is SGDLS, CDR2 YYNGEE, per germline. V was cut by 3 bases and J by 5 bases, with 8 bases left in between. The length of the CDR3 is 12 residues. The CDR3 DNA is TGTGCCAGCAGCGCCGGGGCTTATGGCTACACCTTC. This translates into CASSAGAYGYTF.

CDR3 amino acids: CASSVEASSYNEQFF. The DNA for the CDR3 is TGTGCCAGCAGCGTAGAGGCAAGCTCCTACAATGAGCAGTTCTTC. The chain is built from TRBV9 and TRBJ2-1; D gene ambiguous. V lost 0 bases and J lost 0, with 7 bases in between. The length of the CDR3 is 15 residues. In germline, CDR1 is SGDLS, CDR2 YYNGEE.

CDR3 in amino acids: CASSQQRGSTDTQYF. In nucleotides, the CDR3 is TGTGCCAGCAGCCAACAGCGGGGTAGCACAGATACGCAGTATTTT. V and J are TRBV4-2 and TRBJ2-3, with 7 bases lining up with TRBD2. The germline V gene has CDR1 LGHNA and CDR2 YNFKEQ. The CDR3 is 15 residues long. V gave up 2 bases and J gave up 0 bases; unmatched junction bases: 2.

This clone was observed a handful of times. The chain employs TRBV28 and TRBJ1-2; perhaps TRBD1 as D (6 bases). The germline CDR1 and CDR2 sequences are MDHEN and SYDVKM. The V and J ends lost 4 bases and 6 bases respectively, with 15 bases between them. This CDR3 has 14 residues. CDR3 sequence (DNA): TGTGCCAGCAGTTCGGGACACGATTTCGATGGCTACACCTTC. Translation gives CASSSGHDFDGYTF.

This chain joins TRBV3-1 (or the pseudogene TRBV3-2) and TRBJ2-7; TRBD1 matches at 7 bases. V shed 5 bases, J shed 3 bases, and the junction held 10 bases outside the gene matches. Germline assignment: CDR1 LGHDT and CDR2 YNNKEL (reference sequence). The length of the CDR3 is 15 residues. CDR3: CASSGSGQPRYEQYF. CDR3 bases: TGTGCCAGCAGCGGATCGGGACAGCCCCGCTACGAGCAGTACTTC.

The chain uses TRBV6-5 and TRBJ2-2; tentatively, D is TRBD1 or TRBD2 (6 bases each). Deletions cut 0 bases from V and 8 bases from J, with 13 bases between. This CDR3 spans 15 amino acids. The germline V gene has CDR1 MNHEY and CDR2 SVGAGI. The CDR3: CASSYSNGGQGELFF. CDR3 DNA: TGTGCCAGCAGTTACTCGAATGGGGGGCAAGGGGAGCTGTTTTTT.

V is TRBV5-1 and J is TRBJ1-1; maybe TRBD1 (5 bases). Germline CDR1 and CDR2: SGHRS and YFSETQ. CDR3 length equals 16 residues. V was cut by 4 bases and J by 4 bases, with 20 bases left in between. In DNA, the CDR3 is TGCGCCAGCAGCCCTGTCGGGGGAGGTGAGGGCACTGAAGCTTTCTTT. Its protein product is CASSPVGGGEGTEAFF.

The chain has TRBV7-2 and TRBJ2-7, with 12 bases lining up with TRBD2. The CDR3 extends over 14 amino acids. The trim removed 4 bases at V and 4 bases at J, leaving 2 bases unmatched. The germline gives CDR1 SGHTA, CDR2 FQGNSA. The chain's CDR3 is CASSSGTSGYEQYF. The CDR3 coding sequence is TGTGCCAGCAGCTCCGGGACTAGCGGGTACGAGCAGTACTTC.

The chain recombines TRBV28 with TRBJ1-2; D is unresolved. This CDR3 is built from 13 residues. V dropped 2 bases and J dropped 4 bases, with 8 bases sitting between them. The germline V gene has CDR1 MDHEN and CDR2 SYDVKM. CDR3 sequence: CASSLLDRYGYTF. The CDR3 DNA reads TGTGCCAGCAGTTTACTTGACCGCTATGGCTACACCTTC.

V usage is TRBV2 and J usage is TRBJ1-1; D is ambiguous. This CDR3 comprises 14 residues. The germline CDR1 and CDR2 sequences are SNHLY and FYNNEI. V was clipped by 4 bases and J by 1 base, with 10 bases between them. The CDR3, as DNA: TGTGCCAGCAGTGCGGCAGCCACGAACACTGAAGCTTTCTTT. This gives the protein CASSAAATNTEAFF.